This TCR beta chain was found in a study of OX40 agonist ivuxolimab in advanced cancers. Study-level background: Patients' therapy was ivuxolimab, an antibody that acts as an agonist of OX40 (CD134). From about 23 to 85 years was the age range, with a mean of roughly 64 years, and over 70% were male.

In the case of this clone: Its antigen remains unknown.

The study's findings and limits: Expanded clones were, on average, more numerous among CD8+ T cells than CD4+. Both blood CD4+ and CD8+ T cells showed clonal growth by week 6 at 0.1 to 3.0 mg/kg.

Assay used: immunoSEQ multiplex PCR; TCRdb lists only in-frame clones, some missing. The table includes fewer than 60,000 clones, approximately 90% detected once. The specimen comprised CD4+ or CD8+ T cells sorted from blood, sampled in a trial of the OX40 agonist ivuxolimab. This clonotype was obtained from an adult with an advanced solid tumor such as melanoma, head and neck, liver or kidney cancer.

This CDR3 is CASSLGDSTDTQYF. The CDR3 DNA is TGTGCCAGCAGTTTGGGGGATAGCACAGATACGCAGTATTTT. V and J are TRBV27 and TRBJ2-3; D may correspond to TRBD1 or TRBD2 (5 bases each). Deletions cut 3 bases from V and 0 bases from J, with 7 bases between. This CDR3 spans 14 amino acids. Germline CDR1 and CDR2: MNHEY and SMNVEV (reference sequence).